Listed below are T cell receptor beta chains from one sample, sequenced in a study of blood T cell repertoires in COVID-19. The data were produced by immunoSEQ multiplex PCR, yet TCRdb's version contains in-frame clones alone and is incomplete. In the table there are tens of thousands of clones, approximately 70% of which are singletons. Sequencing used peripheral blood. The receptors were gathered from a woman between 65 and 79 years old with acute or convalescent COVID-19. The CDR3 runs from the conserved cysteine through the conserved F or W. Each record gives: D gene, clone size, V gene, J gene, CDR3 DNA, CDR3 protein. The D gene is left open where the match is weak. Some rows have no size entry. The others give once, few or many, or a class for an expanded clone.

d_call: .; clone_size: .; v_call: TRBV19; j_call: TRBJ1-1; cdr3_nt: TGTGCCAGTAGTATAGGGGCGGGAACCTTAGCCACTGAAGCTTTCTTT; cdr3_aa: CASSIGAGTLATEAFF
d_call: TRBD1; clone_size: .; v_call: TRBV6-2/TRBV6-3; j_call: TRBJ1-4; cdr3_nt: TGTGCCAGCAGTTCGACAGGGTCGGATGAAAAACTGTTTTTT; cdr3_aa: CASSSTGSDEKLFF
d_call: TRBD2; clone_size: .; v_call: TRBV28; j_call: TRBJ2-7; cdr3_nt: TGTGCCAGCAGTTCCGGATTTCCGGGACTAGCGGGGACCTACGAGCAGTACTTC; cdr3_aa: CASSSGFPGLAGTYEQYF
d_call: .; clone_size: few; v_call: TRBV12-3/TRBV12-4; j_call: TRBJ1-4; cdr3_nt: TGTGCCAGCAGTCCGACTAATGAAAAACTGTTTTTT; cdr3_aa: CASSPTNEKLFF
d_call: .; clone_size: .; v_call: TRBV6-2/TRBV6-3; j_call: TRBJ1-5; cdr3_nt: TGTGCCAGCAGTTACTCGATGTCAGGACATAATCAGCCCCAGCATTTT; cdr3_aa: CASSYSMSGHNQPQHF
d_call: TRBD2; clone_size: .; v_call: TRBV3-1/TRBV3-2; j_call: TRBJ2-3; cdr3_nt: TGTGCCAGCAGCCAAGATAGCGGGGCTACCACAGATACGCAGTATTTT; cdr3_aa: CASSQDSGATTDTQYF
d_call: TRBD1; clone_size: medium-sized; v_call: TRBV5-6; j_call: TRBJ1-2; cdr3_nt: TGTGCCAGCAGCTTAAGGGGGCACTATGGCTACACCTTC; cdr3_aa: CASSLRGHYGYTF
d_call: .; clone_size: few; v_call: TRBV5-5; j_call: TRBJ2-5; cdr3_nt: TGTGCCAGCAGCTTCACCACGAGGGAGACCCAGTACTTC; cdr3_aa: CASSFTTRETQYF
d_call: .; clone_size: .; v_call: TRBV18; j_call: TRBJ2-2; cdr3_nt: TGTGCCAGCTCACCGGTGACAGTCGGGGAGCTGTTTTTT; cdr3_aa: CASSPVTVGELFF
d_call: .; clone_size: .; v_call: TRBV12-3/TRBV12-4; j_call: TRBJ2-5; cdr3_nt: TGTGCCAGCAGTTTCGCAGGCGGGGAGACCCAGTACTTC; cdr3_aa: CASSFAGGETQYF
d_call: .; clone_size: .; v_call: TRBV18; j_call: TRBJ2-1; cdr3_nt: TGTGCCAGCTCCCAAAATGAGCAGTTCTTC; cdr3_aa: CASSQNEQFF
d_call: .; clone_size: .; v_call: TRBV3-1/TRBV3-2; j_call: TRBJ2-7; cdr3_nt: TGTGCCAGCAGCCCTAGGGGCGACGAGCAGTACTTC; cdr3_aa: CASSPRGDEQYF
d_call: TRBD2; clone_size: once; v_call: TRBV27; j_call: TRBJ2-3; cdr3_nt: TGTGCCAGCAGTTCGTCGTCTAGCGGGAGCACAGATACGCAGTATTTT; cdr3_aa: CASSSSSSGSTDTQYF
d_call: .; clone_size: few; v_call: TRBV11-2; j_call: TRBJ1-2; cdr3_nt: TGTGCCAGCAGCTTAGTTTGGGCAGGGGAAGATGGCTACACCTTC; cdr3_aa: CASSLVWAGEDGYTF
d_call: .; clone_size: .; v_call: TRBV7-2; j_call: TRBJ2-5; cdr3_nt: TGTGCCAGCAGCTTAGCTAGAGGGGGAGAAGAGACCCAGTACTTC; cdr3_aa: CASSLARGGEETQYF
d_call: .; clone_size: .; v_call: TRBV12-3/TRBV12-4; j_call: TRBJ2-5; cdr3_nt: TGTGCCAGCAGTTTGGGAGGGGGAGAGACCCAGTACTTC; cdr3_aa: CASSLGGGETQYF
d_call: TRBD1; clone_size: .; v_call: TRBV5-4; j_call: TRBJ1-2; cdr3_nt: TGTGCCAGCAGCTTGCCAGGGCCAGCAACAGGGGGGGATGGCTACACCTTC; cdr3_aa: CASSLPGPATGGDGYTF